One T cell receptor beta chain is described in this entry. Antigen unknown. The PCR was carried out with 60 Vbeta primers and 13 Jbeta primers. Measured with immunoSEQ multiplex PCR; TCRdb has only the in-frame clones, and not every one. This table holds about 180,000 clones, 75% to 85% found once. This sample was included in a study of cytomegalovirus exposure and HLA in healthy donors. Overall study: Early release data held 85 million or so unique TCRs from HLA-typed donors.

The germline V gene has CDR1 MDHEN and CDR2 SYDVKM. The CDR3 has 15 amino acids. The V end was cut by 6 bases, the J end by 1 base, with 13 bases between. Study-wide results and caveats: Clonal expansion, a later analysis showed, was greater in HLA-associated TCR beta chains than in equally common others. A highly shared variant cluster was judged a likely technical artifact.

The chain recombines TRBV28 with TRBJ2-1; D perhaps matches TRBD1 (6 bases). The sequenced material came from PBMCs. This TCR came from a man between 18 and 29 years old in good health and CMV-seronegative. CDR3 bases: TGTGCCAGCAGCTCCGGACAGAGATCCTACAATGAGCAGTTCTTC. It encodes CASSSGQRSYNEQFF.